The clone carrying this T cell receptor (beta chain) was recorded a few times. The data are from a study of technical replicates of blood from a few donors. Unmatched junction bases numbered 7, after V lost 5 bases and J lost 3 bases. The CDR3 has 15 residues. Germline CDR1 MRHNA, CDR2 SNTAGT. This table comes from immunoSEQ multiplex PCR, and its TCRdb copy is limited to in-frame clones, with some not included. The data hold around 84,000 clones, with around nine tenths observed a single time. The sequence was obtained from a human donor in good health. The sequenced sample consisted of T cells isolated from PBMCs. This chain connects TRBV6-4 to TRBJ2-1, with 7 positions matching TRBD2. The CDR3 here is CASSTRSGDYNEQFF. The CDR3 nucleotides read TGTGCCAGCAGTACCCGCAGCGGGGACTACAATGAGCAGTTCTTC.